The sequence of this T cell receptor beta chain was determined in a study of blood T cell repertoires in COVID-19. In the study overall: Samples taken during acute and convalescent COVID-19 were collected in the United States, Italy and Spain. The cDNA or gDNA used as material had been derived from T cells, B-cell-depleted T cells, or PBMCs.

CDR1 and CDR2 (germline): SNHLY, FYNNEI. This CDR3 comprises 13 residues. Trimming removed 5 bases at V and 4 bases at J, with 11 bases between. The method was immunoSEQ multiplex PCR; TCRdb's version includes in-frame clones alone and lacks a portion of them. Among 200,000 to 300,000 clones, less than 90% were seen once, and the ten largest hold roughly 4%. The chain joins TRBV2 to TRBJ1-1; TRBD1 might be the D (5 bases). Sequencing used peripheral blood. This receptor was obtained from a man between 60 and 75 years old who had recovered from COVID-19. The CDR3 protein is CASSNGGGTEAFF. The CDR3 DNA reads as TGTGCCAGCAGTAATGGCGGGGGCACTGAAGCTTTCTTT.